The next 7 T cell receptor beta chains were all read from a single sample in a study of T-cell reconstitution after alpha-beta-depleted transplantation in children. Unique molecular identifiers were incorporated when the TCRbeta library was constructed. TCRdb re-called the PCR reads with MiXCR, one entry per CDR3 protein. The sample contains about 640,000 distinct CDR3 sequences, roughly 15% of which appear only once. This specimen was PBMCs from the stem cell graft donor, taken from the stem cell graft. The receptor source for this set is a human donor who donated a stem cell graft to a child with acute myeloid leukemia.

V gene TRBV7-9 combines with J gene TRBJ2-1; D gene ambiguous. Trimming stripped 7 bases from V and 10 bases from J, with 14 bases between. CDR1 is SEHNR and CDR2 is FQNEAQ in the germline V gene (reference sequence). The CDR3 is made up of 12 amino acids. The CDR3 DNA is TGTGCCAGCAAGGCAGCGTACCCCGAGCAGTTCTTC. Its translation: CASKAAYPEQFF.

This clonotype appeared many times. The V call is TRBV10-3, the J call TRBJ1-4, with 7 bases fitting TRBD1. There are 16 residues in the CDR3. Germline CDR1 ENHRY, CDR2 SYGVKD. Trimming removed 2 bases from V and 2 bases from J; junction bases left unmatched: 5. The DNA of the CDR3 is TGTGCCATCAGTGAGGACAGGGAGACCACTAATGAAAAACTGTTTTTT. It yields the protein CAISEDRETTNEKLFF.

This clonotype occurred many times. CDR3 loop: CSAPGENTEAFF. In DNA form, the CDR3 reads TGCAGTGCCCCAGGGGAAAACACTGAAGCTTTCTTT. This chain uses TRBV20-1 with TRBJ1-1; D possibly corresponds to TRBD1 (6 bases). Trimming left V 6 bases short and J 2 bases short, with 10 bases between. The CDR3 has 12 residues. CDR1 is DFQATT and CDR2 is SNEGSKA in the germline V gene (reference sequence).

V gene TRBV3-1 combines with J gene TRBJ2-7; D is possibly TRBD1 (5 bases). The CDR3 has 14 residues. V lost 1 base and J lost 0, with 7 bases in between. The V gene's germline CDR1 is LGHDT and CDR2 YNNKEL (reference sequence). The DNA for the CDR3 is TGTGCCAGCAGCCAAGCCGACAGCTCCTACGAGCAGTACTTC. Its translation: CASSQADSSYEQYF.

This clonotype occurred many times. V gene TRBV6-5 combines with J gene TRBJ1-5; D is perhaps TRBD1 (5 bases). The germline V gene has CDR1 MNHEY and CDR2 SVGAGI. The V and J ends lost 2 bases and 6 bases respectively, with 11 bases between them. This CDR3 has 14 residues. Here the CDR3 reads CASSYGGTGQPQHF. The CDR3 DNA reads TGTGCCAGCAGTTACGGGGGTACGGGTCAGCCCCAGCATTTT.

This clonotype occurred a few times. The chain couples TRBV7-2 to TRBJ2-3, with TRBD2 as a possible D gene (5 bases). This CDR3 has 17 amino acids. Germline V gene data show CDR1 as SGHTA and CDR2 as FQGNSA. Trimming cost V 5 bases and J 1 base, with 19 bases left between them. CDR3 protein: CASSPSGGLYRTDTQYF. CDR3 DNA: TGTGCCAGCAGCCCCTCAGGAGGCCTATACCGCACAGATACGCAGTATTTT.

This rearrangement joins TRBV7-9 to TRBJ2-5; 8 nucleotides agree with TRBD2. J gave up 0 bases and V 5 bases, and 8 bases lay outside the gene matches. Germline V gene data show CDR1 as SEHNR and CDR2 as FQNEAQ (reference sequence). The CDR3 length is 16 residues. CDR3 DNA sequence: TGTGCCAGCAGCACCCGGACTAGCCCCAACCAAGAGACCCAGTACTTC. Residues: CASSTRTSPNQETQYF. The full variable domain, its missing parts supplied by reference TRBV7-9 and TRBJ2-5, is DTGVSQNPRHKITKRGQNVTFRCDPISEHNRLYWYRQTLGQGPEFLTYFQNEAQLEKSRLLSDRFSAERPKGSFSTLEIQRTEQGDSAMYLCASSTRTSPNQETQYFGPGTRLLVL.